Each of the 8 T cell receptor beta chains below was sequenced from the same sample in a study of blood T cell repertoires in COVID-19. Profiling relied on immunoSEQ multiplex PCR, and the TCRdb table lists in-frame clones only, not all of them. The repertoire holds approximately 170,000 clones, about 81% seen once, with 11% in the top ten. Source material: peripheral blood. The receptors originated from a human donor in a cohort sampled during active COVID-19.

The chain recombines TRBV11-3 with TRBJ1-1; D might be TRBD1 (5 bases). The ends were cut back, 4 bases at V and 0 bases at J, with 9 bases in the middle. The length of the CDR3 is 14 residues. Germline CDR1 is SGHNT and CDR2 is YENEEA. DNA of the CDR3: TGTGCCAGCAGCTCCGGACATTTGAACACTGAAGCTTTCTTT. Translation gives CASSSGHLNTEAFF.

V gene TRBV7-3 combines with J gene TRBJ2-2, with D possibly being TRBD2 (7 bases). This CDR3 comprises 17 residues. Trimming took 4 bases from V and 10 from J, leaving 25 bases between them. The germline CDR1 and CDR2 sequences are SGHTA and FQGTGA. The CDR3 here is CASSSRGRGTLPEELFF. The CDR3 region has the DNA TGTGCCAGCAGCTCAAGGGGGAGGGGTACCCTCCCGGAGGAGCTGTTTTTT. Looking up the rest from reference TRBV7-3 and TRBJ2-2 gives the full variable domain: GAGVSQTPSNKVTEKGKYVELRCDPISGHTALYWYRQSLGQGPEFLIYFQGTGAADDSGLPNDRFFAVRPEGSVSTLKIQRTERGDSAVYLCASSSRGRGTLPEELFFGEGSRLTVL.

The V and J genes are TRBV15 and TRBJ2-2; TRBD2 is a possible D gene (5 bases). This CDR3 is 14 amino acids long. In germline, CDR1 is LNHNV, CDR2 YYDKDF (reference sequence). Trimming took off 0 bases at V and 4 bases at J, with 6 bases between the two ends. The CDR3 spells CATSRDRGTGELFF. DNA of the CDR3: TGTGCCACCAGCAGAGACCGGGGCACCGGGGAGCTGTTTTTT. The variable domain in full, completed from reference TRBV15 and TRBJ2-2, reads DAMVIQNPRYQVTQFGKPVTLSCSQTLNHNVMYWYQQKSSQAPKLLFHYYDKDFNNEADTPDNFQSRRPNTSFCFLDIRSPGLGDTAMYLCATSRDRGTGELFFGEGSRLTVL.

This clone was found a few times. In nucleotides, the CDR3 is TGCGCCAGCAGGGTCCGGGACAGGGGAACCTACGAGCAGTACTTC. As protein: CASRVRDRGTYEQYF. The genes are TRBV10-2 and TRBJ2-7, with 10 bases fitting TRBD1. The CDR3 has 15 residues. V was pared by 6 bases and J by 2 bases, with 7 bases of the junction left unmatched. Germline assignment: CDR1 WSHSY and CDR2 SAAADI.

The chain is built from TRBV27 and TRBJ1-2, with 7 nucleotides matching TRBD1. In germline, CDR1 is MNHEY, CDR2 SMNVEV (reference sequence). Trimming removed 5 bases from V and 2 bases from J; junction bases left unmatched: 2. The CDR3 runs 13 residues. The CDR3 protein is CASSPQGNYGYTF. CDR3 nucleotide sequence: TGTGCCAGCAGTCCACAGGGGAACTATGGCTACACCTTC.

The rearrangement links TRBV19 to TRBJ1-5, with a weak D call TRBD1 (6 bases). Trimming stripped 2 bases from V and 4 bases from J, with 15 bases between. Germline loops: CDR1 LNHDA, CDR2 SQIVND (reference sequence). The CDR3 totals 16 residues. CDR3 in DNA: TGTGCCAGTAGTATATCCCACAGGGTATCAAATCAGCCCCAGCATTTT. Its protein product is CASSISHRVSNQPQHF.

The gene calls are TRBV5-4 and TRBJ1-2; a possible D gene is TRBD1 (6 bases). V lost 1 base and J lost 1, with 8 bases in between. The germline CDR1 and CDR2 sequences are SGHNT and YYREEE (reference sequence). The CDR3 is made up of 14 amino acids. CDR3 nucleotides: TGTGCCAGCAGCTTGACCAGGGGTAACTATGGCTACACCTTC. This codes for CASSLTRGNYGYTF.

The gene calls are TRBV27 and TRBJ1-4; perhaps TRBD1 as D (6 bases). Germline values: CDR1 MNHEY, CDR2 SMNVEV (reference sequence). The CDR3 runs 14 residues. V was trimmed by 5 bases and J by 8 bases, leaving 15 bases between them. The CDR3 reads CASSPSEGGEKLFF. The CDR3 DNA follows: TGTGCCAGCAGTCCCTCCGAGGGGGGGGAAAAACTGTTTTTT.